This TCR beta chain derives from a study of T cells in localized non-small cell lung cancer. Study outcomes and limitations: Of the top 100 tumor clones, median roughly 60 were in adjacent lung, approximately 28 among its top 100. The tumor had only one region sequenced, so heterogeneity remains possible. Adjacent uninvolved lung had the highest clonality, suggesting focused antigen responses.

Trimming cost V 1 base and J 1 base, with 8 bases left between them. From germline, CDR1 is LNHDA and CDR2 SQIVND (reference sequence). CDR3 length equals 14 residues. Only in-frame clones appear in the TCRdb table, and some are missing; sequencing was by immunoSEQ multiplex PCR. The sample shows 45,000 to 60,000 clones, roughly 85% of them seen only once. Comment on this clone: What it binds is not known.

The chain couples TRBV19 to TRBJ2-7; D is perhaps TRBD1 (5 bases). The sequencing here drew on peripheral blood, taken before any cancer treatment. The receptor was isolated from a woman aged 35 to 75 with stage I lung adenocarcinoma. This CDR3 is CASSIAGNSYEQYF. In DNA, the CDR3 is TGTGCCAGTAGTATAGCAGGGAATTCCTACGAGCAGTACTTC. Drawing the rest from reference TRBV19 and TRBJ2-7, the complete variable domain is DGGITQSPKYLFRKEGQNVTLSCEQNLNHDAMYWYRQDPGQGLRLIYYSQIVNDFQKGDIAEGYSVSREKKESFPLTVTSAQKNPTAFYLCASSIAGNSYEQYFGPGTRLTVT.